The entry that follows covers one T cell receptor beta chain sequence. Its target is not known. The germline V gene encodes CDR1 ENHRY and CDR2 SYGVKD. V was cut by 2 bases and J by 8 bases, with 9 bases left in between. This CDR3 contains 13 residues. These data come from a study of somatic mutations in cytotoxic T cells in rheumatoid arthritis. With median age about 60 years (range about 21-70) and 50% to 55% female, healthy controls came from blood donor buffy coats. General study points: Some patients, about an eighth of the roughly 65, had a largest CD8+ clone that exceeded 20% of CD8+ cells.

The data were produced by immunoSEQ multiplex PCR, yet TCRdb's version contains in-frame clones alone and is incomplete. The table records about 25,000 clones, roughly 70% of them present only once. This clonotype originated in a woman younger than 35 in good health. The gene calls are TRBV10-3 and TRBJ1-4; the D is unclear. The sample was CD8+ T cells sorted from blood. The CDR3 sequence is CAISEAAAEKLFF. CDR3 sequence (DNA): TGTGCCATCAGTGAGGCAGCCGCCGAAAAACTGTTTTTT.